Shown below are 20 T cell receptor beta chains from a single sample sequenced in a study of blood T cells in healthy people across ages. A sample-barcoded 5' primer and a J-beta primer mix were used in a second PCR of about 7 to 12 cycles. TCRdb re-analysed the 5' RACE reads in MiXCR, keeping a single row per CDR3 protein. The data hold around 1,600,000 distinct CDR3 sequences, with roughly 43% observed a single time. Sequencing was done on a sample of blood. These receptors were obtained from a woman aged 18-29 years in good health.

This clonotype was detected a few times. The junction and the germline gene differ at one end; a read error may be behind it. The DNA for the CDR3 is TGTGCTAGCAGCTTACCACTAGCGGGGGAAGGGACCAAAAACATTCAGTACTTC. This encodes CASSLPLAGEGTKNIQYF. This chain uses TRBV7-7 with TRBJ2-4; TRBD2 aligns across 11 bases. CDR1 is SSHAT, CDR2 FNYEAQ, per germline (reference sequence). The CDR3 spans 18 residues.

The rearrangement joins TRBV5-1 to TRBJ2-3; a possible D gene is TRBD2 (6 bases). The CDR3 is 16 residues long. Germline V gene data show CDR1 as SGHRS and CDR2 as YFSETQ. Trimming left V 4 bases short and J 5 bases short, with 20 bases between. The CDR3 is CASSVSLASQGDTQYF. In DNA form, the CDR3 reads TGCGCCAGCAGCGTCTCTCTAGCGTCCCAAGGAGATACGCAGTATTTT. Full variable domain (outside the CDR3, taken from reference TRBV5-1 and TRBJ2-3): KAGVTQTPRYLIKTRGQQVTLSCSPISGHRSVSWYQQTPGQGLQFLFEYFSETQRNKGNFPGRFSGRQFSNSRSEMNVSTLELGDSALYLCASSVSLASQGDTQYFGPGTRLTVL.

This clonotype was seen only once. The gene calls are TRBV20-1 and TRBJ2-7; 7 bases line up with TRBD1. Germline assignment: CDR1 DFQATT and CDR2 SNEGSKA (reference sequence). The junction had 5 bases not matched to a gene; V was cut back by 5 bases and J by 4 bases. The CDR3 consists of 12 residues. In DNA form, the CDR3 reads TGCAGTGCTTGGGGACAGAGGTACGAGCAGTACTTC. This translates into CSAWGQRYEQYF.

The table lists this clonotype with a few counts. The V call is TRBV7-9, the J call TRBJ2-7, with D unresolved. CDR3 size: 15 residues. CDR1 is SEHNR and CDR2 is FQNEAQ in the germline V gene (reference sequence). V was cut by 1 base and J by 1 base, with 11 bases left in between. CDR3 amino acids: CASSLDLFASYEQYF. The CDR3 bases are TGTGCCAGCAGCTTAGACCTATTCGCGTCCTACGAGCAGTACTTC.

This rearrangement joins TRBV12-3 or TRBV12-4 to TRBJ1-5; D is unclear. The CDR3 sequence is 14 residues long. V lost 3 bases, J lost 3 bases, and 9 bases lay in between. CDR3: CASSFSDPNQPQHF. CDR3 DNA: TGTGCCAGCAGTTTTTCTGACCCCAATCAGCCCCAGCATTTT.

V gene TRBV9 combines with J gene TRBJ2-1; D possibly corresponds to TRBD2 (6 bases). Germline V CDR1 and CDR2: SGDLS, YYNGEE. The CDR3 has 14 amino acids. V was pared by 3 bases and J by 8 bases, with 15 bases between. The CDR3 reads CASSGRLVGDEQFF. The CDR3, as DNA: TGTGCCAGCAGCGGGAGACTAGTAGGGGATGAGCAGTTCTTC.

The CDR3 region has the DNA TGTGCCAGCAGCAGGCGGGACAGGGGCCTTTTCTACGAGCAGTACTTC. Its translation is CASSRRDRGLFYEQYF. This sequence joins TRBV21-1 and TRBJ2-4; whether TRBD1, the table's D call, matches the DNA was not checked. The DNA end is more similar to TRBJ2-7, so the J call may be wrong. TRBV21-1 is reported as a pseudogene. The CDR3 totals 16 residues.

This clonotype was observed a few times. The chain recombines TRBV15 with TRBJ1-2; 7 positions agree with TRBD1. V was clipped by 1 base and J by 6 bases; unmatched bases: 11. The CDR3 is 16 residues long. Germline-derived CDR1 and CDR2 are LNHNV and YYDKDF (reference sequence). In DNA form, the CDR3 reads TGTGCCACCAGCAGAGTTCGGGACAGCCCAGTGGATGGCTACACCTTC. Protein sequence: CATSRVRDSPVDGYTF.

This clonotype turned up a few times. The chain employs TRBV6-6 and TRBJ1-6, with no clear D. The germline CDR1 and CDR2 sequences are MNHNY and SVGAGI (reference sequence). The CDR3 covers 17 residues. V lost 0 bases and J lost 10, with 19 bases in between. The CDR3 here is CASSYSRVLGMGSPLHF. The CDR3 DNA is TGTGCCAGCAGTTACTCCCGGGTCCTAGGAATGGGATCACCCCTCCACTTT.

The chain couples TRBV12-3 or TRBV12-4 to TRBJ2-5; D uncertain. V lost 5 bases and J lost 2, with 12 bases in between. This CDR3 spans 14 amino acids. CDR3 amino acids: CASSPINRQETQYF. The DNA for the CDR3 is TGTGCCAGCAGTCCCATTAACAGACAAGAGACCCAGTACTTC.

CDR3 sequence (DNA): TGCGCCAGCAACCGCCAACGGACCCGGTATGGCTACACCTTC. This codes for CASNRQRTRYGYTF. The chain carries TRBV5-1 and TRBJ1-2; no clear D. Germline CDR1 SGHRS, CDR2 YFSETQ. The V and J ends lost 6 bases and 5 bases respectively, with 17 bases between them. This CDR3 region has 14 residues.

This clonotype was detected only a few times. The chain links TRBV20-1 to TRBJ1-2, with D unresolved. Looked up from germline, CDR1 is DFQATT and CDR2 is SNEGSKA (reference sequence). V was cut by 6 bases and J by 4 bases, with 12 bases left in between. The length of the CDR3 is 12 residues. CDR3 sequence: CSATGMLYGYTF. CDR3 DNA sequence: TGCAGTGCGACCGGGATGCTCTATGGCTACACCTTC.

This clonotype was seen a few times. The J gene is TRBJ1-6, the V gene TRBV7-8; possible D gene TRBD1, 5 bases. Between the trimmed V and J ends, which lost 5 bases and 13 bases, there was a span of 18 bases. CDR1 and CDR2 from the germline V gene are SGHVS and FQNEAQ. This CDR3 spans 14 amino acids. CDR3 in amino acids: CASSPYTTWGPLHF. The CDR3 DNA is TGTGCCAGCAGCCCATATACCACCTGGGGGCCCCTCCACTTT.

This rearrangement joins TRBV27 to TRBJ1-2; D not resolved. The CDR3 consists of 15 residues. Trimming shortened V by 3 bases and J by 4 bases, and 15 bases separated the two germline ends. Germline lookup yields CDR1 MNHEY and CDR2 SMNVEV (reference sequence). CDR3 loop: CASSFTADPFYGYTF. The DNA of the CDR3 is TGTGCCAGCAGTTTTACGGCAGATCCCTTCTATGGCTACACCTTC.

This clonotype occurred a few times. This chain connects TRBV7-8 to TRBJ1-4; D possibly corresponds to TRBD1 (6 bases). V gave up 2 bases and J gave up 5 bases, with 18 bases separating them. CDR3 length: 17 amino acids. Germline lookup yields CDR1 SGHVS and CDR2 FQNEAQ. CDR3 DNA sequence: TGTGCCAGCAGCTTAAGACCACGCAGGGGCGGCAATGAAAAACTGTTTTTT. It translates to CASSLRPRRGGNEKLFF.

This clonotype appeared a few times. The chain links TRBV6-2 or TRBV6-3 to TRBJ1-2, with TRBD1 identical over 7 bases. With V trimmed by 6 bases and J by 2 bases, 6 bases remained unmatched. The length of the CDR3 is 14 residues. Germline V CDR1 and CDR2: MNHEY, SVGEGT. Here the CDR3 DNA reads TGTGCCAGCAGAACCATGGGACAGAACTATGGCTACACCTTC. As protein: CASRTMGQNYGYTF.

J is TRBJ2-1 and V is TRBV3-1, with D tentatively TRBD1 (5 bases). The CDR3 runs 12 residues. Trimming took 4 bases from V and 9 from J, leaving 10 bases between them. Germline CDR1 reads LGHDT; CDR2 reads YNNKEL (reference sequence). CDR3 protein: CASSPGHLEQFF. CDR3 bases: TGTGCCAGCAGCCCAGGACACCTTGAGCAGTTCTTC.

This clonotype was picked up one time. The chain is built from TRBV29-1 and TRBJ2-1; a weak D match, TRBD2 (7 bases). Deletions cut 8 bases from V and 7 bases from J, with 21 bases between. The length of the CDR3 is 14 residues. The germline CDR1 and CDR2 sequences are SQVTM and ANQGSEA. The CDR3 sequence is CSLAEGGLGNEQFF. Here the CDR3 DNA reads TGCAGCCTAGCGGAGGGGGGGCTAGGGAATGAGCAGTTCTTC.

This clonotype came up a few times. J is TRBJ2-5 and V is TRBV14; no clear D gene. V gave up 0 bases and J gave up 2 bases, with 7 bases separating them. CDR1 and CDR2 from the germline V gene are SGHDN and FVKESK. The CDR3 is made up of 14 amino acids. DNA for the CDR3: TGTGCCAGCAGCCAAGATCTGATACAAGAGACCCAGTACTTC. Protein product: CASSQDLIQETQYF. Looking up the rest from reference TRBV14 and TRBJ2-5 gives the full variable domain: EAGVTQFPSHSVIEKGQTVTLRCDPISGHDNLYWYRRVMGKEIKFLLHFVKESKQDESGMPNNRFLAERTGGTYSTLKVQPAELEDSGVYFCASSQDLIQETQYFGPGTRLLVL.

This chain uses TRBV25-1 with TRBJ1-6; 8 bases are shared with TRBD1. The CDR3 runs to 20 residues. Looked up from germline, CDR1 is MGHDK and CDR2 is SYGVNS. With 4 bases clipped from V and 0 bases from J, the junction kept 14 bases outside the gene matches. The CDR3 region has the DNA TGTGCCAGCAGTGGTTCAGGGGGCTTTCCATCTAGCTCCTATAATTCACCCCTCCACTTT. As protein: CASSGSGGFPSSSYNSPLHF.